The sequence of this TCR beta chain was determined in a study of cytomegalovirus exposure and HLA in healthy donors. Broader study findings: It was reported that TCR beta sequences correctly inferred the HLA-A and HLA-B alleles for most subjects. Reports credit the classifier with highly specific, highly sensitive diagnosis of cytomegalovirus status. The authors considered a cluster of highly shared sequence variants likely to be a sequencing artifact. The study listed about 150 cytomegalovirus-associated TCR beta chains.

With regard to this clone: Antigen specificity is unknown.

This PCR relied on a set of 60 Vbeta primers and 13 Jbeta primers. Data came from immunoSEQ multiplex PCR; TCRdb stores just in-frame clones and leaves some out. The sample lists 130,000 or so clones; approximately 82% were seen once. CDR1 SGDLS and CDR2 YYNGEE come from the germline V gene. This CDR3 comprises 15 residues. V dropped 4 bases and J dropped 1 base, with 15 bases sitting between them. The receptor was isolated from a middle-aged woman in good health and CMV-seronegative. The sample consisted of PBMCs. The chain links TRBV9 to TRBJ2-7; possibly TRBD1 for D (5 bases). The DNA of the CDR3 is TGTGCCAGCAGCCCCCAAGCAGGGTATTCCTACGAGCAGTACTTC. It encodes CASSPQAGYSYEQYF.